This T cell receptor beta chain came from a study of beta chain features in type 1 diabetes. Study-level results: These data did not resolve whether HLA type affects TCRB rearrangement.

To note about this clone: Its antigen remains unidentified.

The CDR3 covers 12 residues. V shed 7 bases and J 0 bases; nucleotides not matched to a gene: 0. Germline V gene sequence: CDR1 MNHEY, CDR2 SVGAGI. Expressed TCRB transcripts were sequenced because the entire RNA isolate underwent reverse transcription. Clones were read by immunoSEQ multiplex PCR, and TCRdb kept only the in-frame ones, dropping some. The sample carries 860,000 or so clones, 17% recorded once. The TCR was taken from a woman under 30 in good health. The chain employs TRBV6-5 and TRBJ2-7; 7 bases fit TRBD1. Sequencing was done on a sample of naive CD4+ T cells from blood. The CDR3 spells CASKGASYEQYF. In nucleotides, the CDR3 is TGTGCCAGCAAGGGGGCCTCCTACGAGCAGTACTTC.